This T cell receptor (beta chain) appears in the sequencing data of a study of T cell responses to AZD1222 COVID-19 vaccine. A note on this clone: Its antigen is unknown.

Findings and caveats of the study: AZD1222 recipients seropositive at baseline numbered only six. Targets within unmutated variant regions were reportedly found for nearly half of spike-specific TCRs. Regions 160-218 and 743-854 dominated among vaccine-associated CD4 TCRs spanning spike.

Only in-frame clones appear in the TCRdb table, and some are missing; sequencing was by immunoSEQ multiplex PCR. Seen here are more than 95,000 clones, 90% observed once, and the top ten hold 4.4%. V shed 5 bases and J shed 4 bases, with 13 bases lying between them. CDR1 and CDR2 from the germline V gene are SGHVS and FNYEAQ. This CDR3 is built from 14 residues. This material consisted of peripheral blood, taken on day 0 of MenACWY control vaccination. The TCR sequence derives from an adult in good health. This rearrangement joins TRBV7-6 to TRBJ2-3, with a possible D match to TRBD1 (6 bases). The DNA for the CDR3 is TGTGCCAGCAGCACCAAACACAGGGCAGATACGCAGTATTTT. Its protein is CASSTKHRADTQYF.